These T cell receptor beta chains were read from a single sample in a study of blood T cell repertoires in COVID-19. Repertoires were generated with immunoSEQ multiplex PCR, while TCRdb's copy carries only in-frame clones and drops some. The repertoire holds about 170,000 clones, with roughly 86% as singletons. Sequencing used peripheral blood. These receptors came from a woman of 80 years or more with COVID-19, enrolled during active disease. Both conserved end residues are part of each CDR3. D genes are given only for firm matches. Size tells how often a clone was seen (once, few, many) or the class of an expanded clone, and some rows leave it out.

>NA|TRBJ2-7|NA|TRBV10-3
CAISPGTSGAYEQYF
TGTGCCATCAGCCCAGGGACCTCAGGGGCCTACGAGCAGTACTTC
>once|TRBJ1-6|NA|TRBV5-4
CASSLGQGQLSPLHF
TGTGCCAGCAGCTTGGGGCAGGGTCAGCTTTCACCCCTCCACTTT
>NA|TRBJ2-1|NA|TRBV28
CASSIGKGRGEQFF
TGTGCCAGCAGTATAGGAAAAGGGCGGGGTGAGCAGTTCTTC
>once|TRBJ2-7|NA|TRBV20-1
CSASELIGTYEQYF
TGCAGTGCTAGTGAGTTGATCGGTACCTACGAGCAGTACTTC
>NA|TRBJ2-1|NA|TRBV12-3/TRBV12-4
CASSRQVYEQFF
TGTGCCAGCAGCCGACAGGTTTATGAGCAGTTCTTC
>few|TRBJ2-3|NA|TRBV6-4
CASSDSSGADTQYF
TGTGCCAGCAGTGACTCATCGGGAGCAGATACGCAGTATTTT
>NA|TRBJ2-1|TRBD1|TRBV5-4
CASSLLGQGPPEQFF
TGTGCCAGCAGCTTGTTGGGACAGGGACCCCCTGAGCAGTTCTTC
>NA|TRBJ2-2|NA|TRBV3-1/TRBV3-2
CASSQAGSGTGELFF
TGTGCCAGCAGCCAAGCTGGGAGTGGGACCGGGGAGCTGTTTTTT
>NA|TRBJ2-7|TRBD1|TRBV19
CASSIESWTIPDRGLSYEQYF
TGTGCCAGTAGTATAGAATCTTGGACTATCCCGGACAGGGGGCTTTCCTACGAGCAGTACTTC
>NA|TRBJ1-1|TRBD1|TRBV28
CASGTGQATSTEAFF
TGTGCCAGCGGGACAGGGCAAGCCACAAGCACTGAAGCTTTCTTT
>NA|TRBJ2-7|TRBD1|TRBV2
CASSETGYEQYF
TGTGCCAGCAGTGAGACAGGGTACGAGCAGTACTTC